The source of this T cell receptor (beta chain) is a study of CD8+CD57+ T cells in acquired aplastic anemia. Notes on the study in general: Both patients and controls carried the same twenty-nine CD8+ CDR3 sequences.

TCR beta VDJ and CDR3 profiling used genomic DNA as template. TCRdb reprocessed the reads with MiXCR, giving one entry per CDR3 protein. The sample includes about 180,000 distinct CDR3 sequences, approximately 48% of them seen just once. This clonotype was recorded many times. Its antigen remains unidentified. Germline V gene lookup returns CDR1 MNHNS and CDR2 SASEGT. The CDR3 contains 16 residues. V was shortened by 6 bases and J by 0 bases, with 16 bases between the two germline ends. In patients chosen for sequencing, flow cytometry had shown CD8+CD57+ cell expansion. Severe acquired aplastic anemia was diagnosed in all patients. There was no therapy given to any patient before the blood sampling took place.

The chain has TRBV6-1 and TRBJ2-3; D may be TRBD2 (6 bases). The receptor was isolated from a human donor with aplastic anemia. The sequencing sample was made of sorted CD4+, CD8+, or CD8+CD57+ T cells (not recorded which) from PBMCs. CDR3 in amino acids: CASSTPPGTSTDTQYF. The CDR3, as DNA: TGTGCCAGCAGCACACCCCCAGGGACTAGCACAGATACGCAGTATTTT.